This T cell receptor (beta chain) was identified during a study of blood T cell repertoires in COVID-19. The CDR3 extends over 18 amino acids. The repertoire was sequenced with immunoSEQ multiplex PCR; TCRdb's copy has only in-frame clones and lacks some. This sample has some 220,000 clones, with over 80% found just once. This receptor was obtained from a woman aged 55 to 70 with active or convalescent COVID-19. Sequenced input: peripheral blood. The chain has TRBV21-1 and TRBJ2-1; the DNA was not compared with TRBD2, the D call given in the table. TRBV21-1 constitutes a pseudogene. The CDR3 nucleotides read TGTGCTTACGCTAGCGGGAGGGTCTCCCGAAGCTCCTACAATGAGCAGTTCTTC. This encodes CAYASGRVSRSSYNEQFF.